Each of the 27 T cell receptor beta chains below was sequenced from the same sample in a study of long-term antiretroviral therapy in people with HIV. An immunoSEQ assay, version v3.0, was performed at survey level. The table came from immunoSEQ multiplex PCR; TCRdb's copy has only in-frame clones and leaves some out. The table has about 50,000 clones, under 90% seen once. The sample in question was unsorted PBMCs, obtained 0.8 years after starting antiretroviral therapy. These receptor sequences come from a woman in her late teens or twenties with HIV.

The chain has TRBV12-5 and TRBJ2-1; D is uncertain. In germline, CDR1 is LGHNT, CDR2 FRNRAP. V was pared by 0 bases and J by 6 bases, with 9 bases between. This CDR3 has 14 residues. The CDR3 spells CASGLVGRLNEQFF. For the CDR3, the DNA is TGTGCTAGTGGTTTGGTTGGACGTCTCAATGAGCAGTTCTTC. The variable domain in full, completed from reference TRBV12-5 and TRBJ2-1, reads DARVTQTPRHKVTEMGQEVTMRCQPILGHNTVFWYRQTMMQGLELLAYFRNRAPLDDSGMPKDRFSAEMPDATLATLKIQPSEPRDSAVYFCASGLVGRLNEQFFGPGTRLTVL.

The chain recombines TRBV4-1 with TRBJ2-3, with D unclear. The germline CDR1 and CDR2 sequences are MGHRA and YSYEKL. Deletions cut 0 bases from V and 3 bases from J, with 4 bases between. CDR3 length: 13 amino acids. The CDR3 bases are TGCGCCAGCAGCCAAGACGCGACAGATACGCAGTATTTT. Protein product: CASSQDATDTQYF.

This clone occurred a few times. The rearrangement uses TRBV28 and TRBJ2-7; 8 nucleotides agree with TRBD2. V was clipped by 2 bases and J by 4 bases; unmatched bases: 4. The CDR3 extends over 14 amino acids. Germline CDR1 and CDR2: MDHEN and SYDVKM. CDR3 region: CASSLKLAGYEQYF. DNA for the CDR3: TGTGCCAGCAGTTTAAAGCTAGCGGGTTACGAGCAGTACTTC.

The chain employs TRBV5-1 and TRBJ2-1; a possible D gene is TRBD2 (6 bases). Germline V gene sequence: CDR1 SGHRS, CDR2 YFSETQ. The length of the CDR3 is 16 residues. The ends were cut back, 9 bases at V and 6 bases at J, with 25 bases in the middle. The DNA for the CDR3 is TGCGCCATCTCCTCAGTTGTGATGGCCGGGGGCAATGAGCAGTTCTTC. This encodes CAISSVVMAGGNEQFF.

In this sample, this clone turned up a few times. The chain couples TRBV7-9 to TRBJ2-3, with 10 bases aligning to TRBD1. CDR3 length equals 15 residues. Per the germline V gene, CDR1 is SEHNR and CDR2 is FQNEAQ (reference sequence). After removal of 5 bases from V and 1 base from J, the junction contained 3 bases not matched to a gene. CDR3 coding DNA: TGTGCCAGCAGCCTTGGACAGGGGGGCACAGATACGCAGTATTTT. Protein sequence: CASSLGQGGTDTQYF.

DNA for the CDR3: TGTGCCAGCAGCTGGGACCTCGAAAAACTGTTTTTT. It specifies CASSWDLEKLFF. The rearrangement uses TRBV28 and TRBJ1-4; possibly TRBD1 for D (5 bases). The CDR3 contains 12 residues. Germline loops: CDR1 MDHEN, CDR2 SYDVKM. Trimming stripped 6 bases from V and 8 bases from J, with 10 bases between.

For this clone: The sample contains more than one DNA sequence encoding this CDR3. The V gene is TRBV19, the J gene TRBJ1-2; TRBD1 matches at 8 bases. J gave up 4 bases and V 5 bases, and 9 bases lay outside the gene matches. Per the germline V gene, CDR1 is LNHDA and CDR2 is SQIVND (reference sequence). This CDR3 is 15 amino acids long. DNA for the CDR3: TGTGCCAGTAGTCTCCCTGGACAGGGAGCCTATGGCTACACCTTC. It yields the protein CASSLPGQGAYGYTF.

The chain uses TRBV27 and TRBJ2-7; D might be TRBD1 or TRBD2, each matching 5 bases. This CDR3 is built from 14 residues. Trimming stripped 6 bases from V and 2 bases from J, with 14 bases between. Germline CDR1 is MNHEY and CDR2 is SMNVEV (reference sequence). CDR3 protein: CASRRSGRPYEQYF. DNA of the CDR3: TGTGCCAGCAGGAGATCGGGACGGCCCTACGAGCAGTACTTC.

CDR3 in DNA: TGTGCCAGCAGTAACTACTACGAGCAGTACTTC. Amino acid sequence: CASSNYYEQYF. The chain links TRBV6-5 to TRBJ2-7, with D uncertain. The V end lost 5 bases, the J end lost 3 bases, and 5 bases lay between the germline ends. Germline CDR1 and CDR2: MNHEY and SVGAGI. The CDR3 length is 11 residues.

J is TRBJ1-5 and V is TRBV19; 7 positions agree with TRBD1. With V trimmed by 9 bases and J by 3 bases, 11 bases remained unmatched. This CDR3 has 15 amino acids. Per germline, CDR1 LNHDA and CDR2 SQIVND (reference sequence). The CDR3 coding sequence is TGTGCCAGCAAGCGAGGACAGGTAGACAATCAGCCCCAGCATTTT. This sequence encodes CASKRGQVDNQPQHF.

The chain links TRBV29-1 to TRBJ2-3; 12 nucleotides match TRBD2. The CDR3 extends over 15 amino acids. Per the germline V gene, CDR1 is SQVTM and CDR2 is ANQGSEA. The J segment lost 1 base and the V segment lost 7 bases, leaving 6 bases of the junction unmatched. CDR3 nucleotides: TGCAGCGGTGTCGGGACTAGCGGGCGCACAGATACGCAGTATTTT. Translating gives CSGVGTSGRTDTQYF.

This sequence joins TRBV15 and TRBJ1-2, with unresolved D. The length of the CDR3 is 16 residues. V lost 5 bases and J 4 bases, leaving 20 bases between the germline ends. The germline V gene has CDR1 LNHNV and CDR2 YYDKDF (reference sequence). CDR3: CATSLTPGGILYGYTF. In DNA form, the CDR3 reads TGTGCCACCAGCCTAACCCCAGGAGGGATTCTCTATGGCTACACCTTC.

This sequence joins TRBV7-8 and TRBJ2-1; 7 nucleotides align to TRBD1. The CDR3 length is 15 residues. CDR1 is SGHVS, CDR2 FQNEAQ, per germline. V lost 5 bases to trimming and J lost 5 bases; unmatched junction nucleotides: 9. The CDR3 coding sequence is TGTGCCAGCAGCGGAACGGGACAGCGACACAATGAGCAGTTCTTC. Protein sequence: CASSGTGQRHNEQFF.

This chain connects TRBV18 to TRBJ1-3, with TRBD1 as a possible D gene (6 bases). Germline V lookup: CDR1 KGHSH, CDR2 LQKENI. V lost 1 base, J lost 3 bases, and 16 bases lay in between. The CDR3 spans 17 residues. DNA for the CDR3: TGTGCCAGCTCACCACGCGTTGGGGGCGACGATGGAAACACCATATATTTT. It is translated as CASSPRVGGDDGNTIYF.

In DNA form, the CDR3 reads TGTGCCAGCAGGGACAGGGGGTCCTACGAGCAGTACTTC. This encodes CASRDRGSYEQYF. V and J are TRBV7-3 and TRBJ2-7; 10 positions match TRBD1. The CDR3 extends over 13 amino acids. Germline CDR1 and CDR2: SGHTA and FQGTGA. V dropped 6 bases and J dropped 1; count of bases not matched to a gene: 0. The whole variable domain, filled in from reference TRBV7-3 and TRBJ2-7, reads GAGVSQTPSNKVTEKGKYVELRCDPISGHTALYWYRQSLGQGPEFLIYFQGTGAADDSGLPNDRFFAVRPEGSVSTLKIQRTERGDSAVYLCASRDRGSYEQYFGPGTRLTVT.

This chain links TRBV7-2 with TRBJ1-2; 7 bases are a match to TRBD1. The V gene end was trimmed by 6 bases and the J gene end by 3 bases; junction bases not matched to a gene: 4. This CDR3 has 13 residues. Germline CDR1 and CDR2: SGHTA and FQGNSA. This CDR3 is CASRAGTDYGYTF. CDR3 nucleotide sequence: TGTGCCAGCAGAGCCGGGACAGACTATGGCTACACCTTC.

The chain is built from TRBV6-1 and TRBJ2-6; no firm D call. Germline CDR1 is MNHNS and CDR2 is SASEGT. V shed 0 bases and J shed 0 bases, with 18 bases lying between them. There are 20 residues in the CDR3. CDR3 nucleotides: TGTGCCAGCAGTGAAGCTCCGGGCAGGCCGAGCAGCTCTGGGGCCAACGTCCTGACTTTC. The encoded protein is CASSEAPGRPSSSGANVLTF.

CDR3 region: CASTSFETENTEAFF. The CDR3 DNA reads TGCGCCAGCACCTCGTTTGAGACAGAGAACACTGAAGCTTTCTTT. This rearrangement joins TRBV5-1 to TRBJ1-1, with TRBD1 as a possible D gene (5 bases). V lost 6 bases and J 1 base, leaving 16 bases between the germline ends. CDR1 SGHRS and CDR2 YFSETQ come from the germline V gene. The CDR3 covers 15 residues.

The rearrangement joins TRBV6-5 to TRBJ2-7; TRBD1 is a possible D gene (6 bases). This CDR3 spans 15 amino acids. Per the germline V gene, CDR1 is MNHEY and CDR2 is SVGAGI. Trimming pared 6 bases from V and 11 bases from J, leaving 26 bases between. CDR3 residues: CASSRRVPGSPGEYF. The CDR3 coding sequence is TGTGCCAGCAGCAGACGAGTTCCGGGGTCCCCAGGGGAGTACTTC.

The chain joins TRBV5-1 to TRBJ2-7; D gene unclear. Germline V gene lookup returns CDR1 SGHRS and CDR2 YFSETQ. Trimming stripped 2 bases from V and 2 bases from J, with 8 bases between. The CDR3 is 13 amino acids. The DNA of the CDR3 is TGCGCCAGCAGCTTATACAGCACCTACGAGCAGTACTTC. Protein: CASSLYSTYEQYF.

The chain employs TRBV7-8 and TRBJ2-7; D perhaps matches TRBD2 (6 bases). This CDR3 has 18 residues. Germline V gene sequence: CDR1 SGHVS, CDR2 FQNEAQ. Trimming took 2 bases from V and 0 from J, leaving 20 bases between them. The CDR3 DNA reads TGTGCCAGCAGCTTACCCCAACGGGCGGGGACCCTCTCCTACGAGCAGTACTTC. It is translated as CASSLPQRAGTLSYEQYF.

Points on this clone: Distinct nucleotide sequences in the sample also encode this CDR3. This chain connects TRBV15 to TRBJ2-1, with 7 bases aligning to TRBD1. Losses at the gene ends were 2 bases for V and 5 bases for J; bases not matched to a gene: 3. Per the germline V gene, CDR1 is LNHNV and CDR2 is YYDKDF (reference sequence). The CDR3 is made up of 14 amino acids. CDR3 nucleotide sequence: TGTGCCACCAGCAGACCGGGACAGAACAATGAGCAGTTCTTC. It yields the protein CATSRPGQNNEQFF.

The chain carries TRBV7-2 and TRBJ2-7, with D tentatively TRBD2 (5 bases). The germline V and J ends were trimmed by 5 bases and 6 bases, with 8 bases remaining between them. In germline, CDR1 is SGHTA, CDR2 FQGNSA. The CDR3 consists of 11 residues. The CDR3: CASSTSREQYF. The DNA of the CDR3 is TGTGCCAGCAGCACTAGTCGCGAGCAGTACTTC.

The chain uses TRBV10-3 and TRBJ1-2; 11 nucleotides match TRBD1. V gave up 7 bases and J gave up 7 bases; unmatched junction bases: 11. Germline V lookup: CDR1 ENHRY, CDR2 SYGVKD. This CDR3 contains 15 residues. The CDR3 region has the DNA TGTGCCATCAACCTCGCCGGGACAGGGGGTGGTGGCTACACCTTC. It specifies CAINLAGTGGGGYTF.

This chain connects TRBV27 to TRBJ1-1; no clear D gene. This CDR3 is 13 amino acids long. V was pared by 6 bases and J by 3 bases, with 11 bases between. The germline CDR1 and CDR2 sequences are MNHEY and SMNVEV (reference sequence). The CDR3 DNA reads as TGTGCCAGCAGCCTCTGGGAGGACACTGAAGCTTTCTTT. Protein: CASSLWEDTEAFF.

CDR3 in amino acids: CASSVEAGGWGDEQFF. The CDR3 DNA reads TGTGCCAGCAGCGTAGAAGCGGGAGGGTGGGGTGATGAGCAGTTCTTC. The V call is TRBV9, the J call TRBJ2-1, with TRBD2 matching 10 bases. The CDR3 runs to 16 residues. The ends lost 0 bases at V and 8 bases at J; junction bases unmatched: 8. Germline CDR1 and CDR2: SGDLS and YYNGEE.

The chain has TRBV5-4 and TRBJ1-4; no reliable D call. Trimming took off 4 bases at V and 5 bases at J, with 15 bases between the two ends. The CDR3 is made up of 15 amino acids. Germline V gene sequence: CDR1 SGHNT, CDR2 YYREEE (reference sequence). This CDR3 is CASSNQDGENEKLFF. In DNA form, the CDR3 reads TGTGCCAGCAGCAACCAGGACGGGGAAAATGAAAAACTGTTTTTT. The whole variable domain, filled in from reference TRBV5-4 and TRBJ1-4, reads ETGVTQSPTHLIKTRGQQVTLRCSSQSGHNTVSWYQQALGQGPQFIFQYYREEENGRGNFPPRFSGLQFPNYSSELNVNALELDDSALYLCASSNQDGENEKLFFGSGTQLSVL.